This T cell receptor beta chain is from a study of T cells in Graves' hyperthyroidism and ophthalmopathy. RNA transcripts served as the template for amplifying TCR beta CDR3 regions. When the TCR CDR3 underwent first-round RT-PCR, the HTBI primer set was used. TCRdb re-called the multiplex PCR reads with MiXCR, one entry per CDR3 protein. The sample shows 350,000 to 400,000 distinct CDR3 sequences, roughly 13% of them seen only once. Looked up from germline, CDR1 is MNHEY and CDR2 is SVGEGT. The V end lost 10 bases, the J end lost 9 bases, and 25 bases lay between the germline ends. The CDR3 contains 15 residues. Ten or more counts support this clonotype.

Input material: blood. V and J are TRBV6-2 or TRBV6-3 and TRBJ2-1, with D possibly being TRBD2 (6 bases). The source of this sequence is a woman aged 55-75 years with Graves' hyperthyroidism. The CDR3 is CATKNRDSGAPEQFF. The DNA of the CDR3 is TGTGCCACCAAAAACCGGGACTCCGGGGCCCCTGAGCAGTTCTTC.